The 14 T cell receptor beta chains below all came from one sample that was sequenced in a study of early T cells in non-severe SARS-CoV-2 infection. TCRdb redid the calling of the 5' RACE reads with MiXCR, one entry per CDR3 protein. The profile shows fewer than 50,000 distinct CDR3 sequences, 3% to 4% of them singletons. The specimen was whole blood. The receptors were sampled from an adult who was a healthcare worker with PCR-confirmed SARS-CoV-2 infection or an uninfected control (not recorded which).

This clonotype occurred many times. The CDR3 coding sequence is TGTGCCAGCAGCTTAAAAGGTCCCTACGAGCAGTACTTC. Protein product: CASSLKGPYEQYF. The rearrangement joins TRBV5-6 to TRBJ2-7; D remains ambiguous. Trimming removed 2 bases at V and 2 bases at J, with 8 bases between. Germline assignment: CDR1 SGHDT and CDR2 YYEEEE. This CDR3 region has 13 residues.

This clonotype was counted only a few times. One junction end does not reproduce the germline sequence, and a read error may be involved. The V and J genes are TRBV10-2 and TRBJ2-5; possibly TRBD1 or TRBD2 for D (5 bases each). The CDR3 length is 14 residues. Germline V gives CDR1 WSHSY, CDR2 SAAADI. The CDR3 region is CASQGPGPQETRYF. CDR3 nucleotide sequence: TGCGCCAGCCAGGGACCCGGCCCTCAAGAGACCCGGTACTTC.

The sample holds a few counts of this clonotype. The rearrangement links TRBV20-1 to TRBJ2-1, with no clear D. Germline V gives CDR1 DFQATT, CDR2 SNEGSKA (reference sequence). The V end lost 2 bases, the J end lost 10 bases, and 9 bases lay between the germline ends. The CDR3 is 11 amino acids. DNA for the CDR3: TGCAGTGCTAGACCCGAAAGGGAGCAGTTCTTC. Protein product: CSARPEREQFF.

This clonotype was observed at least ten times. This sequence joins TRBV30 and TRBJ2-7; 8 bases map to TRBD1. The CDR3 covers 12 residues. V lost 1 base and J lost 6; bases outside the gene matches: 2. Germline CDR1 GTSNPN, CDR2 SVGIG (reference sequence). The CDR3 protein is CAWSAQGGEQYF. In DNA, the CDR3 is TGTGCCTGGAGTGCACAGGGGGGCGAGCAGTACTTC.

The rearrangement uses TRBV5-4 and TRBJ2-3; TRBD1 matches at 8 bases. Germline loops: CDR1 SGHNT, CDR2 YYREEE (reference sequence). This CDR3 contains 16 residues. V was clipped by 3 bases and J by 3 bases; unmatched bases: 9. The CDR3: CASSWMTGARTDTQYF. The CDR3 coding sequence is TGTGCCAGCAGCTGGATGACAGGGGCCAGGACAGATACGCAGTATTTT.

Ten or more counts support this clonotype. The chain links TRBV29-1 to TRBJ1-5; the match to TRBD1 covers 7 bases. The CDR3 runs 14 residues. The V gene's germline CDR1 is SQVTM and CDR2 ANQGSEA. The V and J ends lost 1 base and 6 bases, in that order; junction bases with no gene match: 6. This chain's CDR3 is CSVEVGRGGQPQHF. The CDR3 DNA sequence: TGCAGCGTTGAAGTAGGCAGGGGGGGTCAGCCCCAGCATTTT.

This clonotype has a count of ten or more. The chain uses TRBV14 and TRBJ1-1; D gene ambiguous. The V and J ends lost 3 bases and 0 bases respectively, with 5 bases between them. The CDR3 has 13 residues. CDR1 is SGHDN, CDR2 FVKESK, per germline. For the CDR3, the DNA is TGTGCCAGCAGCCAGGCCATGAACACTGAAGCTTTCTTT. It specifies CASSQAMNTEAFF.

This clonotype showed up many times. V is TRBV10-3 and J is TRBJ2-7; 7 bases are shared with TRBD1. The junction had 2 bases not matched to a gene; V was cut back by 0 bases and J by 3 bases. This CDR3 has 14 amino acids. The germline CDR1 and CDR2 sequences are ENHRY and SYGVKD. CDR3 nucleotides: TGTGCCATCAGTGAGTCGACAGGGATCTACGAGCAGTACTTC. Translation gives CAISESTGIYEQYF.

On this clonotype itself: Given a much more abundant clone one base away, this may be a read error. The chain uses TRBV7-6 and TRBJ2-4; D remains ambiguous. The V and J ends lost 8 bases and 2 bases respectively, with 13 bases between them. Germline V gene sequence: CDR1 SGHVS, CDR2 FNYEAQ. This CDR3 has 14 residues. CDR3 in amino acids: CASSFPLTKNIQYF. In DNA, the CDR3 is TGTGCCAGCTCCTTTCCGCTAACCAAAAACATTCAGTACTTC.

There are many counts of this clonotype. V gene TRBV11-2 combines with J gene TRBJ2-1; D is uncertain. Germline V CDR1 and CDR2: SGHAT, FQNNGV. V lost 5 bases and J 5 bases, leaving 10 bases between the germline ends. The CDR3 loop spans 13 amino acids. DNA for the CDR3: TGTGCCAGCAGCCGCCGGGCAGACAATGAGCAGTTCTTC. Encoded protein: CASSRRADNEQFF.

This clonotype was observed at least ten times. The chain combines TRBV15 with TRBJ2-3; tentatively, D is TRBD1 (5 bases). Germline V gene sequence: CDR1 LNHNV, CDR2 YYDKDF (reference sequence). This CDR3 comprises 13 residues. Deletions cut 6 bases from V and 4 bases from J, with 11 bases between. In DNA form, the CDR3 reads TGTGCCACCAGATCGGACATCCCAGATACGCAGTATTTT. Translating it yields CATRSDIPDTQYF.

There are many counts of this clonotype. This sequence joins TRBV6-1 and TRBJ1-5, with no clear D. From germline, CDR1 is MNHNS and CDR2 SASEGT. Trimming cost V 7 bases and J 2 bases, with 9 bases left between them. There are 13 residues in the CDR3. The CDR3 region is CASTGRGNQPQHF. The CDR3 DNA reads TGTGCCAGCACCGGGCGGGGCAATCAGCCCCAGCATTTT.

In its sample, this clonotype was seen many times. The CDR3 here is CASSDASGREQFF. In nucleotides, the CDR3 is TGTGCCAGCAGTGACGCTAGCGGGAGAGAGCAGTTCTTC. The chain carries TRBV6-4 and TRBJ2-1; 10 bases line up with TRBD2. V dropped 2 bases and J dropped 10; count of bases not matched to a gene: 2. In germline, CDR1 is MRHNA, CDR2 SNTAGT. The CDR3 runs 13 residues.

This clonotype was seen ten or more times. The CDR3 sequence: CASSPRERGFNEQYF. In nucleotides, the CDR3 is TGTGCCAGTAGTCCTAGGGAGAGGGGTTTCAACGAGCAGTACTTC. The chain has TRBV19 and TRBJ2-7; D possibly uses TRBD1 or TRBD2 (5 bases each). V was clipped by 5 bases and J by 5 bases, with 19 bases between them. Germline CDR1 LNHDA, CDR2 SQIVND (reference sequence). This CDR3 is built from 15 residues.